The 10 T cell receptor beta chains presented below share a single source sample, sequenced in a study of cytomegalovirus exposure and HLA in healthy donors. 13 Jbeta primers and 60 Vbeta primers were used for the PCR. Sequencing used immunoSEQ multiplex PCR; TCRdb keeps in-frame clones, though not all of them. This table holds 200,000 to 250,000 clones, roughly 84% found once. The sample comprised PBMCs. These receptors were collected from a boy between 2 and 10 years old in good health and CMV-seronegative.

The chain links TRBV10-1 to TRBJ1-2, with D unclear. The ends were cut back, 6 bases at V and 4 bases at J, with 6 bases in the middle. This CDR3 has 11 residues. Germline values: CDR1 WNHNN, CDR2 SYGVQD (reference sequence). The CDR3 sequence is CASSGVYGYTF. CDR3 in DNA: TGCGCCAGCAGCGGAGTCTATGGCTACACCTTC.

A note on this clone: An end of the junction differs from the germline gene, which may be a read error. The chain links TRBV7-7 to TRBJ1-2; 7 bases map to TRBD1. CDR1 is SSHAT and CDR2 is FNYEAQ in the germline V gene (reference sequence). This CDR3 is built from 18 residues. CDR3 protein: CASSSPRQGLISIYGYTF. CDR3 coding DNA: TGTGCTAGCAGCTCTCCCCGACAGGGCTTAATATCCATCTATGGCTACACCTTC.

The CDR3 DNA reads TGTGCCAGCAGGCCTCCGACAGGCCCGATGAACACTGAAGCTTTCTTT. Protein: CASRPPTGPMNTEAFF. The chain links TRBV25-1 to TRBJ1-1; tentative D call: TRBD1 (6 bases). The germline gives CDR1 MGHDK, CDR2 SYGVNS. This CDR3 comprises 16 residues. The V end lost 6 bases, the J end lost 0 bases, and 17 bases lay between the germline ends.

This chain joins TRBV4-1 and TRBJ1-2, with 10 bases aligning to TRBD1. This CDR3 region has 16 residues. CDR1 and CDR2 (germline): MGHRA, YSYEKL. The V segment lost 4 bases and the J segment 4 bases; nucleotides outside the gene matches: 9. CDR3 loop: CASSRPGQGNSYGYTF. Written as DNA, the CDR3 is TGCGCCAGCAGCCGCCCGGGACAGGGGAACTCCTATGGCTACACCTTC.

The CDR3 sequence: CASSSTNTEAFF. CDR3 coding DNA: TGTGCCAGCAGTTCCACTAACACTGAAGCTTTCTTT. The genes are TRBV27 and TRBJ1-1; D is unresolved. The ends were cut back, 4 bases at V and 2 bases at J, with 5 bases in the middle. Germline CDR1 and CDR2: MNHEY and SMNVEV (reference sequence). The CDR3 length is 12 residues.

This chain links TRBV2 with TRBJ1-2, with D unresolved. V gave up 6 bases and J gave up 0 bases, with 8 bases separating them. Per the germline V gene, CDR1 is SNHLY and CDR2 is FYNNEI. The CDR3 spans 13 residues. The CDR3 DNA follows: TGTGCCAGCAGGCCTAGTGCTAACTATGGCTACACCTTC. It codes for CASRPSANYGYTF.

J is TRBJ2-1 and V is TRBV5-4; 10 nucleotides agree with TRBD2. CDR3 length equals 14 residues. The J segment lost 6 bases and the V segment lost 0 bases, leaving 0 bases of the junction unmatched. The germline V gene has CDR1 SGHNT and CDR2 YYREEE (reference sequence). CDR3: CASSLVAGGNEQFF. The DNA of the CDR3 is TGTGCCAGCAGCTTGGTAGCGGGAGGCAATGAGCAGTTCTTC.

The rearrangement uses TRBV15 and TRBJ2-1; TRBD2 matches 10 bases. Losses at the gene ends were 4 bases for V and 3 bases for J; bases not matched to a gene: 3. This CDR3 region has 15 residues. Germline V CDR1 and CDR2: LNHNV, YYDKDF (reference sequence). The CDR3: CATSKLAGDYNEQFF. DNA of the CDR3: TGTGCCACCAGCAAGCTAGCGGGAGACTACAATGAGCAGTTCTTC.

The chain couples TRBV7-9 to TRBJ2-1, with TRBD2 identical over 10 bases. The CDR3 runs to 16 residues. In germline, CDR1 is SEHNR, CDR2 FQNEAQ (reference sequence). J was trimmed by 7 bases and V by 4 bases; bases with no gene match: 10. This CDR3 is CASSSLRSGRGNEQFF. CDR3 nucleotide sequence: TGTGCCAGCAGCTCCCTTAGAAGCGGGAGGGGAAATGAGCAGTTCTTC.

The chain employs TRBV2 and TRBJ1-4; D gene uncertain. V was trimmed by 8 bases and J by 8 bases, leaving 15 bases between them. CDR3 length equals 13 residues. Germline V gives CDR1 SNHLY, CDR2 FYNNEI. As DNA, the CDR3 is TGTGCCAGCTCAGCAGGCTCGCCAGAAAAACTGTTTTTT. Translated: CASSAGSPEKLFF.